The clone carrying this TCR beta chain has a handful of counts. This record belongs to a study of graft-versus-host responses after intestinal transplantation. Germline V gives CDR1 GTSNPN, CDR2 SVGIG (reference sequence). This CDR3 region has 15 residues. With 0 bases removed from V and 4 bases from J, the gap between germline ends came to 15 bases. Sequencing was performed with immunoSEQ multiplex PCR; in TCRdb, only in-frame clones are kept and a portion is missing. The sample gives roughly 4,800 clones, 72% of which show up once; around 40% is in the top ten. This clonotype was sampled from a human patient who received an intestinal transplant, so some T cells may come from the graft donor. V is TRBV30 and J is TRBJ1-2; D unclear. The sample in question was PBMCs, obtained 510 to 550 days after intestinal transplant. This CDR3 is CAWSVPGMAPYGYTF. DNA for the CDR3: TGTGCCTGGAGTGTCCCGGGGATGGCCCCCTATGGCTACACCTTC.